What follows are 27 T cell receptor beta chains derived from one specimen sequenced in a study of cytomegalovirus exposure and HLA in healthy donors. PCR used 60 Vbeta primers and 13 Jbeta primers. This table comes from immunoSEQ multiplex PCR, and its TCRdb copy is limited to in-frame clones, with some not included. The sample holds around 120,000 clones, around 81% seen once. The sample taken for sequencing was PBMCs. These TCRs come from a man aged 18 to 30 in good health and CMV-seronegative.

The CDR3 region has the DNA TGTGCCAGCAGCTCGTACAGGGCCAGGGTGGGCACTGAAGCTTTCTTT. This gives the protein CASSSYRARVGTEAFF. J is TRBJ1-1 and V is TRBV7-8; the D gene is possibly TRBD1 (6 bases). In germline, CDR1 is SGHVS, CDR2 FQNEAQ. The CDR3 contains 16 residues. Trimming removed 4 bases at V and 4 bases at J, with 19 bases between.

The chain joins TRBV5-1 to TRBJ2-7; D might be TRBD1 (6 bases). The germline gives CDR1 SGHRS, CDR2 YFSETQ. Deletions cut 0 bases from V and 3 bases from J, with 10 bases between. This CDR3 region has 14 residues. CDR3 in DNA: TGCGCCAGCAGCTTGGCCCGACAGGTCTACGAGCAGTACTTC. This codes for CASSLARQVYEQYF. Using reference TRBV5-1 and TRBJ2-7 for the parts outside the CDR3, the full variable domain is KAGVTQTPRYLIKTRGQQVTLSCSPISGHRSVSWYQQTPGQGLQFLFEYFSETQRNKGNFPGRFSGRQFSNSRSEMNVSTLELGDSALYLCASSLARQVYEQYFGPGTRLTVT.

The sample holds a few counts of this clone. The chain combines TRBV10-3 with TRBJ2-3, with D perhaps TRBD2 (7 bases). This CDR3 spans 15 amino acids. From germline, CDR1 is ENHRY and CDR2 SYGVKD. Trimming cost V 2 bases and J 4 bases, with 13 bases left between them. CDR3 nucleotides: TGTGCCATCAGTGAGGGCGGGGGCGGGGCAGATACGCAGTATTTT. Protein sequence: CAISEGGGGADTQYF.

The chain employs TRBV6-5 and TRBJ2-7, with 13 bases fitting TRBD2. This CDR3 is built from 14 residues. Germline V lookup: CDR1 MNHEY, CDR2 SVGAGI. Trimming at V came to 6 bases and at J to 4 bases, leaving 3 bases not matched to a gene. Here the CDR3 DNA reads TGTGCCAGCAGGGGGACTAGCGGGGTGTACGAGCAGTACTTC. Amino acid sequence: CASRGTSGVYEQYF.

V usage is TRBV4-3 and J usage is TRBJ2-6, with TRBD1 identical over 8 bases. Germline trimming cut 3 bases from V and 0 bases from J; bases unmatched to any gene: 7. This CDR3 is built from 18 residues. CDR1 and CDR2 (germline): LGHNA, YSLEER. The CDR3 nucleotides read TGCGCCAGCAGCCAGCCCGGACAGGGAATCTCTGGGGCCAACGTCCTGACTTTC. This codes for CASSQPGQGISGANVLTF.

The rearrangement uses TRBV6-5 and TRBJ1-4; D not resolved. V was pared by 2 bases and J by 8 bases, with 15 bases between. Germline CDR1 and CDR2: MNHEY and SVGAGI. The CDR3 consists of 15 residues. The CDR3, as DNA: TGTGCCAGCAGTTACGATGGAGGATTTCGGGAAAAACTGTTTTTT. Protein: CASSYDGGFREKLFF.

In this sample, this clone turned up once. This chain uses TRBV28 with TRBJ1-2, with D perhaps TRBD1 (6 bases). This CDR3 is 15 amino acids long. The germline V and J ends were trimmed by 5 bases and 6 bases, with 19 bases remaining between them. CDR1 and CDR2 from the germline V gene are MDHEN and SYDVKM. The CDR3 loop reads CASSLQSTGWDGYTF. DNA of the CDR3: TGTGCCAGCAGTCTTCAGAGTACAGGGTGGGATGGCTACACCTTC.

CDR3 nucleotides: TGTGCCAGCAGTTTACGGGACATCAATGAGCAGTTCTTC. Translating gives CASSLRDINEQFF. The genes are TRBV28 and TRBJ2-1; the D gene is possibly TRBD1 (6 bases). This CDR3 contains 13 residues. Germline-derived CDR1 and CDR2 are MDHEN and SYDVKM. V lost 2 bases and J 6 bases, leaving 8 bases between the germline ends.

V is TRBV10-3 and J is TRBJ1-1; D is ambiguous. The CDR3 totals 15 residues. CDR1 and CDR2 (germline): ENHRY, SYGVKD. Trimming removed 2 bases from V and 0 bases from J, with 10 bases in between. The CDR3 here is CAISETRVMNTEAFF. CDR3 in DNA: TGTGCCATCAGTGAGACTAGGGTCATGAACACTGAAGCTTTCTTT.

V usage is TRBV9 and J usage is TRBJ1-2; TRBD1 might be the D (5 bases). This CDR3 has 13 amino acids. V gave up 4 bases and J gave up 2 bases, with 9 bases separating them. Germline V gene lookup returns CDR1 SGDLS and CDR2 YYNGEE. The CDR3: CASSKTENYGYTF. The DNA for the CDR3 is TGTGCCAGCAGCAAGACAGAAAACTATGGCTACACCTTC.

This chain links TRBV27 with TRBJ1-2; 7 bases agree with TRBD1. The CDR3 extends over 14 amino acids. V lost 3 bases and J lost 5; bases outside the gene matches: 6. CDR1 is MNHEY and CDR2 is SMNVEV in the germline V gene (reference sequence). Here the CDR3 reads CASSFSDRRYGYTF. Written as DNA, the CDR3 is TGTGCCAGCAGTTTCTCGGACAGGCGTTATGGCTACACCTTC.

The chain is built from TRBV25-1 and TRBJ2-4, with TRBD1 identical over 10 bases. The CDR3 is made up of 15 amino acids. The V gene's germline CDR1 is MGHDK and CDR2 SYGVNS. With V trimmed by 6 bases and J by 8 bases, 10 bases remained unmatched. The CDR3 here is CASSHYGQGEDIQYF. The CDR3 DNA follows: TGTGCCAGCAGCCACTACGGACAGGGGGAAGACATTCAGTACTTC.

The V gene is TRBV9, the J gene TRBJ2-7; 7 bases match TRBD1. Losses at the gene ends were 4 bases for V and 5 bases for J; bases not matched to a gene: 12. Germline CDR1 and CDR2: SGDLS and YYNGEE. The CDR3 runs to 15 residues. The CDR3 region is CASSLEGARNDEQYF. CDR3 bases: TGTGCCAGCAGCTTAGAGGGGGCGCGTAACGACGAGCAGTACTTC.

This chain links TRBV7-9 with TRBJ2-5; the D gene is possibly TRBD1 (6 bases). V lost 4 bases, J lost 0 bases, and 9 bases lay in between. Germline CDR1 reads SEHNR; CDR2 reads FQNEAQ (reference sequence). CDR3 length: 14 amino acids. CDR3 DNA sequence: TGTGCCAGCAGCTCAGGGGAGTACCAAGAGACCCAGTACTTC. Protein: CASSSGEYQETQYF.

The J gene is TRBJ2-2, the V gene TRBV2, with 12 nucleotides matching TRBD2. The ends lost 7 bases at V and 4 bases at J; junction bases unmatched: 16. This CDR3 is built from 19 residues. The germline CDR1 and CDR2 sequences are SNHLY and FYNNEI. The CDR3 loop is CASTRSRLAGGPVTGELFF. The CDR3 DNA is TGTGCCAGCACGCGATCCAGGCTAGCGGGGGGGCCGGTCACCGGGGAGCTGTTTTTT. The full variable domain, rest sourced from reference TRBV2 and TRBJ2-2, is EPEVTQTPSHQVTQMGQEVILRCVPISNHLYFYWYRQILGQKVEFLVSFYNNEISEKSEIFDDQFSVERPDGSNFTLKIRSTKLEDSAMYFCASTRSRLAGGPVTGELFFGEGSRLTVL.

The rearrangement uses TRBV9 and TRBJ2-7; 8 bases line up with TRBD2. With V trimmed by 0 bases and J by 3 bases, 5 bases remained unmatched. The CDR3 spans 15 residues. The V gene's germline CDR1 is SGDLS and CDR2 YYNGEE. CDR3 amino acids: CASSVEGGGYYEQYF. CDR3 coding DNA: TGTGCCAGCAGCGTAGAAGGCGGGGGGTACTACGAGCAGTACTTC.

A few counts support this clone. V and J are TRBV19 and TRBJ1-5; 7 bases map to TRBD1. The trim removed 6 bases at V and 1 base at J, leaving 18 bases unmatched. Germline V gene sequence: CDR1 LNHDA, CDR2 SQIVND (reference sequence). The CDR3 is made up of 19 amino acids. CDR3 loop: CASRGGQYSTPSSNQPQHF. In DNA, the CDR3 is TGTGCCAGTAGGGGGGGACAGTACTCGACCCCCTCGAGCAATCAGCCCCAGCATTTT.

The CDR3 spells CASSIQGATEAFF. CDR3 DNA sequence: TGTGCCAGCAGCATACAGGGGGCCACTGAAGCTTTCTTT. The rearrangement uses TRBV11-3 and TRBJ1-1, with 9 nucleotides matching TRBD1. The J segment lost 4 bases and the V segment lost 5 bases, leaving 2 bases of the junction unmatched. CDR1 and CDR2 from the germline V gene are SGHNT and YENEEA. This CDR3 has 13 amino acids.

CDR3 in DNA: TGTGCCAGCCGGGAGAGGGAGAACACTGAAGCTTTCTTT. This gives the protein CASRERENTEAFF. The genes are TRBV2 and TRBJ1-1, with no clear D. Germline V gene lookup returns CDR1 SNHLY and CDR2 FYNNEI. With 8 bases removed from V and 1 base from J, the gap between germline ends came to 11 bases. This CDR3 comprises 13 residues.

The chain is built from TRBV27 and TRBJ2-5; 7 nucleotides agree with TRBD1. Unmatched junction bases numbered 17, after V lost 5 bases and J lost 5 bases. This CDR3 has 17 amino acids. CDR1 and CDR2 (germline): MNHEY, SMNVEV (reference sequence). As DNA, the CDR3 is TGTGCCAGCAGTCCCCGGGACAGACCGAACATTCAGGAGACCCAGTACTTC. It is translated as CASSPRDRPNIQETQYF.

The chain has TRBV29-1 and TRBJ1-1; D might be TRBD1 (5 bases). V lost 7 bases to trimming and J lost 3 bases, with 21 bases between them. Germline-derived CDR1 and CDR2 are SQVTM and ANQGSEA. CDR3 size: 15 residues. The CDR3 here is CSARRLLGRDTEAFF. The CDR3 nucleotides read TGCAGCGCCCGTCGTTTACTCGGCAGGGACACTGAAGCTTTCTTT.

For this clone: Compared with germline, one end of the junction differs, possibly owing to a read error. V gene TRBV6-1 combines with J gene TRBJ1-6; 7 nucleotides line up with TRBD1. CDR3 length: 13 residues. Germline assignment: CDR1 MNHNS and CDR2 SASEGT. The CDR3 region is CAGSEAGDSKLHF. The CDR3 DNA follows: TGTGCCGGCAGTGAAGCCGGGGACAGTAAACTCCACTTT.

This clone was picked up one time. V gene TRBV13 combines with J gene TRBJ2-7, with D possibly TRBD1 on 5 matching bases. Germline V gives CDR1 PRHDT, CDR2 FYEKMQ (reference sequence). This CDR3 region has 16 residues. Trimming cost V 0 bases and J 3 bases, with 15 bases left between them. CDR3 sequence (DNA): TGTGCCAGCAGCTTAGGTCAGGGTAAATCCGACTACGAGCAGTACTTC. Amino acid sequence: CASSLGQGKSDYEQYF.

This rearrangement joins TRBV10-2 to TRBJ1-2; the D gene is possibly TRBD1 (6 bases). Trimming pared 6 bases from V and 8 bases from J, leaving 13 bases between. CDR3 length: 12 amino acids. The germline CDR1 and CDR2 sequences are WSHSY and SAAADI. This CDR3 reads CASSDRTKGYTF. The CDR3 DNA reads TGCGCCAGCAGCGACAGGACGAAGGGCTACACCTTC.

The chain links TRBV18 to TRBJ2-1, with 9 bases matching TRBD1. CDR1 KGHSH and CDR2 LQKENI come from the germline V gene. With 6 bases clipped from V and 8 bases from J, the junction kept 8 bases outside the gene matches. This CDR3 comprises 14 residues. The CDR3 loop is CASSPGTGNYEQFF. CDR3 in DNA: TGTGCCAGCTCTCCCGGGACAGGGAACTATGAGCAGTTCTTC.

This clone was counted once. The identical CDR3 is also encoded by other nucleotide sequences in the sample. The chain uses TRBV30 and TRBJ2-7; D not certain. The germline gives CDR1 GTSNPN, CDR2 SVGIG (reference sequence). CDR3 length: 11 residues. Trimming cost V 5 bases and J 3 bases, with 8 bases left between them. The CDR3 bases are TGTGCCTGGGGTACAGACTACGAGCAGTACTTC. This gives the protein CAWGTDYEQYF. The entire variable domain, with the rest obtained from reference TRBV30 and TRBJ2-7, is as follows: SQTIHQWPATLVQPVGSPLSLECTVEGTSNPNLYWYRQAAGRGLQLLFYSVGIGQISSEVPQNLSASRPQDRQFILSSKKLLLSDSGFYLCAWGTDYEQYFGPGTRLTVT.

This clone was observed a single time. V and J are TRBV4-3 and TRBJ2-7; TRBD1 matches 9 bases. The CDR3 runs to 18 residues. J lost 3 bases, V lost 2 bases, and 14 bases had no gene match. CDR1 is LGHNA, CDR2 YSLEER, per germline. CDR3 bases: TGCGCCAGCAGCCAATCATACAGGGGGCTCGGGCGTGGCTACGAGCAGTACTTC. Translation gives CASSQSYRGLGRGYEQYF.